Presented here are 9 T cell receptor beta chains from one specimen sequenced in a study of response to subunit inactivated influenza vaccine. TCRdb analysed the RT-PCR reads with MiXCR anew, one entry per CDR3 protein. This repertoire shows approximately 290,000 distinct CDR3 sequences, approximately 20% found once; its top ten account for 10% to 13%. The source material was PBMCs from blood, sampled 21 months after vaccination. The receptors were sampled from a man aged 50-75 years who received an inactivated influenza vaccine.

This clonotype was observed a handful of times. The V call is TRBV7-9, the J call TRBJ2-2; 8 positions match TRBD2. The germline V gene has CDR1 SEHNR and CDR2 FQNEAQ (reference sequence). Germline trimming cut 11 bases from V and 1 base from J; bases unmatched to any gene: 6. The CDR3 has 14 amino acids. The CDR3 nucleotides are TGTGCCGTCGGGGGGGCAGTGAACACCGGGGAGCTGTTTTTT. Amino acid sequence: CAVGGAVNTGELFF.

The chain joins TRBV29-1 to TRBJ2-7; tentatively, D is TRBD2 (6 bases). Trimming cost V 4 bases and J 2 bases, with 15 bases left between them. Germline V CDR1 and CDR2: SQVTM, ANQGSEA. The CDR3 sequence is 14 residues long. CDR3 region: CSVAGGGSPYEQYF. The CDR3 DNA sequence: TGCAGCGTTGCCGGTGGAGGGTCACCCTACGAGCAGTACTTC.

This clonotype was counted between two and nine times. This rearrangement joins TRBV12-3 or TRBV12-4 to TRBJ2-3, with a possible D match to TRBD1 (6 bases). Trimming stripped 1 base from V and 7 bases from J, with 18 bases between. There are 16 residues in the CDR3. DNA of the CDR3: TGTGCCAGCAGTTTAGGGGGGCCCCCTTCTACGAATACGCAGTATTTT. This gives the protein CASSLGGPPSTNTQYF.

This clonotype has only a few counts. The CDR3 DNA reads TGCAGTGCCGGAGACAGGGTATCGAACACTGAAGCTTTCTTT. Residues: CSAGDRVSNTEAFF. This chain connects TRBV20-1 to TRBJ1-1; 7 nucleotides line up with TRBD1. CDR1 is DFQATT, CDR2 SNEGSKA, per germline (reference sequence). Trimming cost V 6 bases and J 1 base; bases outside gene matches: 8. This CDR3 has 14 residues.

This clonotype has only a few counts. CDR3 DNA: TGTGCCAGCAGTTTAGGCCCGCGGGAGGGCTACACCTTC. Protein product: CASSLGPREGYTF. The chain joins TRBV27 to TRBJ1-2; D unresolved. Per germline, CDR1 MNHEY and CDR2 SMNVEV (reference sequence). Trimming removed 2 bases from V and 8 bases from J, with 12 bases in between. This CDR3 comprises 13 residues.

The V and J genes are TRBV4-3 and TRBJ2-5, with TRBD2 identical over 8 bases. The length of the CDR3 is 17 residues. V gave up 1 base and J gave up 2 bases; unmatched junction bases: 9. CDR1 is LGHNA and CDR2 is YSLEER in the germline V gene. As DNA, the CDR3 is TGCGCCAGCAGCCAAGGTTTCCTACTAGCGGCTCAAGAGACCCAGTACTTC. Amino acids: CASSQGFLLAAQETQYF.

This clonotype was seen only a few times. The CDR3 sequence: CASSRGGFEQYF. The CDR3 nucleotides are TGTGCCAGCAGTCGGGGGGGGTTCGAGCAGTACTTC. The chain links TRBV12-3 or TRBV12-4 to TRBJ2-7; TRBD2 aligns across 8 bases. With V trimmed by 5 bases and J by 6 bases, 3 bases remained unmatched. This CDR3 comprises 12 residues.

The V and J genes are TRBV12-3 or TRBV12-4 and TRBJ1-4; D gene ambiguous. CDR3 length: 17 residues. V lost 2 bases, J lost 0 bases, and 13 bases lay in between. CDR3 protein: CASSLIGGVATNEKLFF. CDR3 coding DNA: TGTGCCAGCAGTTTAATTGGCGGAGTTGCAACTAATGAAAAACTGTTTTTT.

The chain recombines TRBV6-2 or TRBV6-3 with TRBJ1-4, with TRBD1 matching 9 bases. From germline, CDR1 is MNHEY and CDR2 SVGEGT. The V and J ends lost 6 bases and 0 bases, in that order; junction bases with no gene match: 11. The CDR3 covers 18 residues. CDR3 coding DNA: TGTGCCAGCAGCCCCATCTGGGACAGGGCTCCAACTAATGAAAAACTGTTTTTT. Its protein product is CASSPIWDRAPTNEKLFF.